A selection of T cell receptor beta chains follows, all from one sample in a study of human T cells and chemical hapten exposure. Via MiXCR, TCRdb re-called the RACE reads, giving one row per CDR3 protein. The repertoire holds more than 70,000 distinct CDR3 sequences, 11% seen once, with more than 1.5% in the top ten. The specimen comprised whole blood, sampled in connection with sensitization to the hapten diphenylcyclopropenone (DPC). The source of these receptors is a man aged 18-30 years with alopecia areata. Some clones in this sample may be carry-over from other donors' samples. CDR3s include the opening cysteine and the closing phenylalanine or tryptophan. Fields, in order: V gene, J gene, clone size, D gene, CDR3 length, CDR3 DNA, CDR3 protein. The D gene is left open where the match is weak. Clone size is given for some rows only: seen once, a few or many times, or a class if the clone is expanded.

V gene: TRBV12-3/TRBV12-4
J gene: TRBJ2-2
clone size: many
D gene: .
CDR3 length: 15
CDR3 DNA: TGTGCCCATACAGCCCGGGGAGTGAACACCGGGGAGCTGTTTTTT
CDR3 protein: CAHTARGVNTGELFF

V gene: TRBV20-1
J gene: TRBJ1-1
clone size: many
D gene: .
CDR3 length: 12
CDR3 DNA: TGCAGTGCCACCGACAAGAACACTGAAGCTTTCTTT
CDR3 protein: CSATDKNTEAFF

V gene: TRBV6-5
J gene: TRBJ1-5
clone size: many
D gene: TRBD1
CDR3 length: 15
CDR3 DNA: TGTGCCAGCAGACTACAGGGGTATAGCAATCAGCCCCAGCATTTT
CDR3 protein: CASRLQGYSNQPQHF

V gene: TRBV2
J gene: TRBJ2-3
clone size: many
D gene: TRBD1
CDR3 length: 14
CDR3 DNA: TGTGCCAGCCTAAAGGACAGGGGGACAGATACGCAGTATTTT
CDR3 protein: CASLKDRGTDTQYF

V gene: TRBV7-2
J gene: TRBJ1-1
clone size: .
D gene: TRBD1
CDR3 length: 14
CDR3 DNA: TGTGCCAGCAGCACCAGACAGGGGGACGCTGAAGCTTTCTTT
CDR3 protein: CASSTRQGDAEAFF

V gene: TRBV10-3
J gene: TRBJ1-2
clone size: many
D gene: TRBD1
CDR3 length: 14
CDR3 DNA: TGTGCCATCAGAGCGGACAGGGTCGACTATGGCTACACCTTC
CDR3 protein: CAIRADRVDYGYTF

V gene: TRBV29-1
J gene: TRBJ2-7
clone size: .
D gene: TRBD1
CDR3 length: 13
CDR3 DNA: TGCAGCGTTGCACCGGGACAGATGTACGAGCAGTACTTC
CDR3 protein: CSVAPGQMYEQYF

V gene: TRBV28
J gene: TRBJ2-2
clone size: .
D gene: TRBD1
CDR3 length: 13
CDR3 DNA: TGTGCCGGGCGAACAGGGGGCACCGGGGAGCTGTTTTTT
CDR3 protein: CAGRTGGTGELFF

V gene: TRBV20-1
J gene: TRBJ2-7
clone size: few
D gene: .
CDR3 length: 13
CDR3 DNA: TGCAGTGCAAACCGGGACCGAGCCTACGAGCAGTACTTC
CDR3 protein: CSANRDRAYEQYF

V gene: TRBV6-2/TRBV6-3
J gene: TRBJ2-5
clone size: many
D gene: .
CDR3 length: 14
CDR3 DNA: TGTGCCAGCAGCCCTCCAGGGGACCAAGAGACCCAGTACTTC
CDR3 protein: CASSPPGDQETQYF

V gene: TRBV12-3/TRBV12-4
J gene: TRBJ1-1
clone size: .
D gene: .
CDR3 length: 15
CDR3 DNA: TGTGCCAGCAGTTTGTTAAGTGGAGGGAACACTGAAGCTTTCTTT
CDR3 protein: CASSLLSGGNTEAFF

V gene: TRBV20-1
J gene: TRBJ2-2
clone size: .
D gene: .
CDR3 length: 14
CDR3 DNA: TGCAGTGCTAGAGACATGTCCCACACCGGGGAGCTGTTTTTT
CDR3 protein: CSARDMSHTGELFF

V gene: TRBV2
J gene: TRBJ1-1
clone size: few
D gene: .
CDR3 length: 14
CDR3 DNA: TGTGCCAGCAGACAACACCCGGCGAACACTGAAGCTTTCTTT
CDR3 protein: CASRQHPANTEAFF

V gene: TRBV15
J gene: TRBJ2-7
clone size: many
D gene: TRBD2
CDR3 length: 18
CDR3 DNA: TGTGCCACCAGCAGAAAAGGCACTAGCGGGGGGATTACCTACGAGCAGTACTTC
CDR3 protein: CATSRKGTSGGITYEQYF

V gene: TRBV3-1
J gene: TRBJ1-5
clone size: .
D gene: .
CDR3 length: 14
CDR3 DNA: TGTGCCGAAGCCCTGACAGGATACAATCAGCCCCAGCATTTT
CDR3 protein: CAEALTGYNQPQHF

V gene: TRBV29-1
J gene: TRBJ1-2
clone size: .
D gene: .
CDR3 length: 11
CDR3 DNA: TGCAGCGTTGATGGAGGTTATGGCTACACCTTC
CDR3 protein: CSVDGGYGYTF

V gene: TRBV20-1
J gene: TRBJ1-1
clone size: .
D gene: .
CDR3 length: 13
CDR3 DNA: TGCAGTGCTCCGAAAGGGAGTAGCACTGAAGCTTTCTTT
CDR3 protein: CSAPKGSSTEAFF

V gene: TRBV7-3
J gene: TRBJ1-1
clone size: .
D gene: TRBD1
CDR3 length: 17
CDR3 DNA: TGTGCCAGCAGCTTAACCGGGACAGACGTAATGAACACTGAAGCTTTCTTT
CDR3 protein: CASSLTGTDVMNTEAFF

V gene: TRBV7-2
J gene: TRBJ1-2
clone size: few
D gene: TRBD1
CDR3 length: 18
CDR3 DNA: TGTGCCAGCAGCCGAAACCCGGGACAGGTCCCAGGACGGATTGGCTACACCTTC
CDR3 protein: CASSRNPGQVPGRIGYTF

V gene: TRBV3-1
J gene: TRBJ2-7
clone size: .
D gene: TRBD2
CDR3 length: 16
CDR3 DNA: TGTGCCAGCAGCCAAGATACGGGGGGACGTGTCGACGAGCAGTACTTC
CDR3 protein: CASSQDTGGRVDEQYF

V gene: TRBV27
J gene: TRBJ1-4
clone size: many
D gene: .
CDR3 length: 12
CDR3 DNA: TGTGCCAGCAGGGGGATTCCGGAAAAACTGTTTTTT
CDR3 protein: CASRGIPEKLFF

V gene: TRBV4-3
J gene: TRBJ2-1
clone size: many
D gene: .
CDR3 length: 15
CDR3 DNA: TGCGCCAGCAGCCAAGATTTGTCCGGGGTCAATGAGCAGTTCTTC
CDR3 protein: CASSQDLSGVNEQFF

V gene: TRBV27
J gene: TRBJ2-5
clone size: .
D gene: TRBD1
CDR3 length: 17
CDR3 DNA: TGTGCCAGCAGGCCCCGTTGGCCGGGACAGGGGACCGAGACCCAGTACTTC
CDR3 protein: CASRPRWPGQGTETQYF